The following is a TCR beta chain sequence with its context. It may be a read error: a sequence one base away is much more abundant. MiXCR, run by TCRdb on the 5' RACE reads, gives a single entry per CDR3 protein. The table has hundreds of thousands of distinct CDR3 sequences, around 20% seen once. These data are taken from a study of identical twins. V lost 3 bases, J lost 7 bases, and 3 bases lay in between. CDR3 length equals 11 residues. The sample was also reused in another study, on T cells expressing NK-cell markers. From that second work: Seven HCMV-seropositive donors and one seronegative donor made up the eight sequenced donors. Five or six of the donors carried dominant NKG2C+ clonotypes that took up 1.0-7.0% of their CD8+ T cells. It is unclear if expanded NKG2C-expressing clones target HCMV antigens.

The sample comprised PBMCs. The origin of this receptor is a woman aged 18-35 years in good health. The V call is TRBV12-3 or TRBV12-4, the J call TRBJ2-2; D unresolved. Here the CDR3 DNA reads TGTGCCAGCAGTTTCAACGGGGAGCTGTTTTTT. The encoded protein is CASSFNGELFF.